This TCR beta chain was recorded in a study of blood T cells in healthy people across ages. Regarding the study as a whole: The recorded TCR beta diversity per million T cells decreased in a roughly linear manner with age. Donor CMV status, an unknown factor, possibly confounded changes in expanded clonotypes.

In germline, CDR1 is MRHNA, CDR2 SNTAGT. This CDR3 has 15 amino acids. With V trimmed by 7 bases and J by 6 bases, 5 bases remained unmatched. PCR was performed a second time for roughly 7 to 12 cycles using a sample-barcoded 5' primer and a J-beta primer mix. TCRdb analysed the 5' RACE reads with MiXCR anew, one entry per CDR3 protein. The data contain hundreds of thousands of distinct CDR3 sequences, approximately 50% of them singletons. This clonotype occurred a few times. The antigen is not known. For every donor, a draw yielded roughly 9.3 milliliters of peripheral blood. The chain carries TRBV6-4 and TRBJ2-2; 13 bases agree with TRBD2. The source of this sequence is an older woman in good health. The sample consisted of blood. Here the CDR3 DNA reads TGTGCCAGCAAAGGACTAGCGGGAGCGGCCGGGGAGCTGTTTTTT. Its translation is CASKGLAGAAGELFF.